The rows below give T cell receptor beta chains drawn from one sample of a study of cytomegalovirus exposure and HLA in healthy donors. Measured with immunoSEQ multiplex PCR; TCRdb has only the in-frame clones, and not every one. In the table there are about 190,000 clones, 81% of which are singletons. The sample taken for sequencing was PBMCs. The origin of the receptors is a man aged 45-65 years in good health and CMV-seronegative. Both conserved end residues are part of each CDR3. A D gene is named only where the DNA matches it firmly. Clone size is stated in some rows and not others, as once, few, many or a class when expanded.

>NA|TRBD2|TRBV7-9|TRBJ2-1
TGTGCCAGCAGCTTAAGCGGGGCCGCCTACAATGAGCAGTTCTTC
CASSLSGAAYNEQFF
>once|NA|TRBV29-1|TRBJ1-1
TGCAGCGTTGAAGCAGAGGCGACAGCGAACACTGAAGCTTTCTTT
CSVEAEATANTEAFF
>NA|TRBD1|TRBV11-2|TRBJ2-5
TGTGCCAGCACCCTCAACGTGGCAGGGGGCTATGAGACCCAGTACTTC
CASTLNVAGGYETQYF
>NA|NA|TRBV21-1|TRBJ1-2
TGTGCCAGCAGCAAAGAGGCGCGGACCTTC
CASSKEARTF
>few|TRBD1|TRBV7-3|TRBJ2-7
TGTGCCAGCAGCTATGGGACAGGGGGTTCTGGCGTTGGCTACGAGCAGTACTTC
CASSYGTGGSGVGYEQYF
>NA|NA|TRBV10-3|TRBJ2-5
TGTGCCATCAGTGAGTTGGGCAGGTTGGAGACCCAGTACTTC
CAISELGRLETQYF
>NA|TRBD2|TRBV7-2|TRBJ2-5
TGTGCCAGCAGCGCGCTCGCCCTAGTAGCGGGCCGGGGAGAGACCCAGTACTTC
CASSALALVAGRGETQYF
>NA|NA|TRBV4-1|TRBJ2-7
TGCGCCAGCAGCCCCCCCCGCGGGAACGAGCAGTACTTC
CASSPPRGNEQYF
>once|NA|TRBV9|TRBJ1-4
TGTGCCAGCAGCGTAGACGGGAGCGTAACTAATGAAAAACTGTTTTTT
CASSVDGSVTNEKLFF
>NA|TRBD2|TRBV7-8|TRBJ2-1
TGTGCCTCCGGGGGGGACTACAATGAGCAGTTCTTC
CASGGDYNEQFF
>once|TRBD2|TRBV9|TRBJ2-5
TGTGCCAGCAGCTCTAGCGGCGGGGCCCAAGAGACCCAGTACTTC
CASSSSGGAQETQYF
>NA|TRBD1|TRBV5-6|TRBJ1-1
TGTGCCAGCAGCCCGCGACAGGGAAGGACTGAAGCTTTCTTT
CASSPRQGRTEAFF
>few|TRBD1|TRBV2|TRBJ1-2
TGTGCCAGCACCCAAGGGGGCGTATATGGCTACACCTTC
CASTQGGVYGYTF
>few|NA|TRBV30|TRBJ2-7
TGTGCCTGGAGTGTACGGGGTGGTGGGGGGGCGGGGGAGCAGTACTTC
CAWSVRGGGGAGEQYF
>NA|NA|TRBV9|TRBJ1-2
TGTGCCAGCACGCCAGTTAACTATGGCTACACCTTC
CASTPVNYGYTF
>NA|NA|TRBV7-9|TRBJ1-5
TGTTCCAGCAGCTTAGGGGCAGGCAATCAGCCCCAGCATTTT
CSSSLGAGNQPQHF
>NA|NA|TRBV15|TRBJ1-3
TGTGCCACCAGCCTTACAGCCTCTGGAAACACCATATATTTT
CATSLTASGNTIYF
>NA|TRBD1|TRBV11-2|TRBJ2-7
TGTGCCAGCAGCTTACCCGGACAGGTATACGAGCAGTACTTC
CASSLPGQVYEQYF
>NA|NA|TRBV4-1|TRBJ1-2
TGCGCCAGCAGCCAGCCAGGGGACTATGGCTACACCTTC
CASSQPGDYGYTF
>once|TRBD1|TRBV5-1|TRBJ2-5
TGCGCCAGCAGCTTACAGGGGGCGGATCAAGAGACCCAGTACTTC
CASSLQGADQETQYF
>NA|NA|TRBV5-5|TRBJ2-5
TGTGCCAGCAGACCCGAAGGGGTCGTCCAAGAGACCCAGTACTTC
CASRPEGVVQETQYF
>NA|NA|TRBV27|TRBJ1-4
TGTGCCAGCAGAACCTTTACTGCAGGGTTGGGTGAAAAACTGTTTTTT
CASRTFTAGLGEKLFF
>NA|TRBD1|TRBV5-1|TRBJ2-7
TGCGCCAGCAGCTCGGCCGGGACAGGGCCCTACGAGCAGTACTTC
CASSSAGTGPYEQYF
>NA|NA|TRBV6-5|TRBJ1-1
TGTGCCAGCACCTGGGGGGCTGAAGCTTTCTTT
CASTWGAEAFF
>once|NA|TRBV30|TRBJ2-6
TGTGCCTGGAGTGTACCAGGGAGGCTCTCTGGGGCCAACGTCCTGACTTTC
CAWSVPGRLSGANVLTF
>once|TRBD1|TRBV19|TRBJ1-3
TGTGCCAGTAGTTTGGGACAGAGCTCTGGAAACACCATATATTTT
CASSLGQSSGNTIYF
>NA|NA|TRBV7-2|TRBJ2-7
TGTGCCAGCAGCTTAAGGAGCGGTGTCTCCTACGAGCAGTACTTC
CASSLRSGVSYEQYF
>NA|NA|TRBV29-1|TRBJ1-2
TGCAGCGTTGAGGGGGCGCGAGGCTACACCTTC
CSVEGARGYTF
>NA|NA|TRBV5-1|TRBJ2-7
TGCGCCAGCAGGCGGAGGGCTGACGGGGAGCAGTACTTC
CASRRRADGEQYF
>NA|NA|TRBV5-8|TRBJ2-2
TGTGCCAGCACTTTCTTACAGGACACCGGGGAGCTGTTTTTT
CASTFLQDTGELFF
>NA|TRBD1|TRBV6-6|TRBJ1-2
TGTGCCAGCAGTTACCCTCATCGGACAGGGGGAAGCTACACCTTC
CASSYPHRTGGSYTF
>NA|NA|TRBV15|TRBJ1-1
TGTGCCACCAGTAGGGGGTTGAACACTGAAGCTTTCTTT
CATSRGLNTEAFF
>NA|NA|TRBV29-1|TRBJ2-7
TGCAGCGTTGAGAGCAACTCCTACGAGCAGTACTTC
CSVESNSYEQYF
>once|NA|TRBV2|TRBJ1-1
TGTGCCAGCAGGTGGGAGGGGGGGATGGCTTTCTTT
CASRWEGGMAFF
>NA|NA|TRBV6-5|TRBJ1-1
TGTGCCAGCAGTGGACAGAGCCCTGGGAACACTGAAGCTTTCTTT
CASSGQSPGNTEAFF
>NA|NA|TRBV10-3|TRBJ2-5
TGTGCCATCAGTGGGGGGGTACAAGAGACCCAGTACTTC
CAISGGVQETQYF
>NA|TRBD1|TRBV7-6|TRBJ1-2
TGTGCCAGCAGCCCCGGACAGGGTGGCTATGGCTACACCTTC
CASSPGQGGYGYTF
>few|NA|TRBV19|TRBJ2-1
TGTGCCAGTAGTATTGGACAGAACCCAGAGCAGTTCTTC
CASSIGQNPEQFF
>NA|TRBD1|TRBV19|TRBJ2-7
TGTGCCAGTAGTTCCGGGACAGGGTCCTACGAGCAGTACTTC
CASSSGTGSYEQYF
>NA|TRBD1|TRBV11-2|TRBJ1-3
TGTGCCAGCAGCTTAGTTGACAGGGGCTCTGGAAACACCATATATTTT
CASSLVDRGSGNTIYF
>NA|NA|TRBV6-1|TRBJ2-1
TGTGCCAGCAGTGACAGGGGTGCACGCAATGAGCAGTTCTTC
CASSDRGARNEQFF
>NA|NA|TRBV9|TRBJ2-2
TGTGCCAGCAGCGCGGGACAACCATTGAACACCGGGGAGCTGTTTTTT
CASSAGQPLNTGELFF
>once|NA|TRBV5-1|TRBJ2-2
TGCGCCAGCAGCTTGGGTGGACAGCGCACCGGGGAGCTGTTTTTT
CASSLGGQRTGELFF
>few|NA|TRBV19|TRBJ1-3
TGTGCCAGTAGTCGGGATCGCAACACCATATATTTT
CASSRDRNTIYF
>NA|NA|TRBV18|TRBJ2-7
TGTGCCAGCTCACCTGGGGCCCGGACCTACGAGCAGTACTTC
CASSPGARTYEQYF
>NA|NA|TRBV2|TRBJ1-6
TGTGCCAGCAGTAAACAGTTAATGGGGAGCTCCTATAATTCACCCCTCCACTTT
CASSKQLMGSSYNSPLHF
>NA|TRBD1|TRBV2|TRBJ2-7
TGTGCCAGCATGACAGGGGGCTCGTCCTACGAGCAGTACTTC
CASMTGGSSYEQYF
>few|NA|TRBV7-8|TRBJ1-6
TGTGCCAGCAGCTTCCCCGCCTCGGGGGGGAATTCACCCCTCCACTTT
CASSFPASGGNSPLHF
>NA|NA|TRBV18|TRBJ1-1
TGTGCCAGCTCACCACCGGGGGCTGCTGCTTTCTTT
CASSPPGAAAFF
>NA|NA|TRBV30|TRBJ2-3
TGTGCCTGGAGTCGGACCGGGGGAATTTTAGATACGCAGTATTTT
CAWSRTGGILDTQYF
>NA|NA|TRBV18|TRBJ1-1
TGTGCCAGCTCACCTACCACCGGTGAAGCTTTCTTT
CASSPTTGEAFF